This T cell receptor (beta chain) came from a study of OX40 agonist ivuxolimab in advanced cancers. Libraries were prepared by immunoSEQ multiplex PCR; TCRdb keeps only in-frame clonotypes and omits some of them. The table records tens of thousands of clones, roughly 90% of them present only once. Per the germline V gene, CDR1 is MNHEY and CDR2 is SVGAGI. The germline V and J ends were trimmed by 0 bases and 7 bases, with 12 bases remaining between them. This CDR3 contains 15 residues. The V and J genes are TRBV6-5 and TRBJ1-4; D is undetermined. Here the sequenced sample was CD4+ or CD8+ T cells sorted from blood, taken in a trial of the OX40 agonist ivuxolimab. The origin of this receptor is an adult with an advanced solid tumor such as melanoma, head and neck, liver or kidney cancer. CDR3 DNA sequence: TGTGCCAGCAGTTACTCCCTTCGGCCTGGTGAAAAACTGTTTTTT. Translated: CASSYSLRPGEKLFF.